Listed below are T cell receptor beta chains from one sample, sequenced in a study of blood T cell repertoires in COVID-19. Method: immunoSEQ multiplex PCR; TCRdb's copy keeps in-frame clones and lacks some. Altogether tens of thousands of clones are present, 65% to 85% being singletons, with the ten largest covering more than 8%. Sequencing was done on a sample of peripheral blood. The receptors originated from a man aged 55 to 70 in a cohort sampled during active COVID-19. Both conserved end residues are trimmed from each CDR3. Fields, in order: clone size, V gene, J gene, CDR3 length, CDR3 protein. A row's size may be missing; if present it is once, few, many or a size class.

clone size: NA
V gene: TRBV5-5
J gene: TRBJ1-1
CDR3 length: 12
CDR3 protein: ASSRQGPDTEAF

clone size: few
V gene: TRBV27
J gene: TRBJ2-7
CDR3 length: 10
CDR3 protein: ASRSTNHEQY

clone size: NA
V gene: TRBV20-1
J gene: TRBJ2-5
CDR3 length: 13
CDR3 protein: SASPSGSGLETQY

clone size: NA
V gene: TRBV5-1
J gene: TRBJ2-3
CDR3 length: 13
CDR3 protein: ASSFRGLATDTQY

clone size: NA
V gene: TRBV19
J gene: TRBJ1-5
CDR3 length: 13
CDR3 protein: ASSIEPAGRSAQH

clone size: NA
V gene: TRBV18
J gene: TRBJ2-3
CDR3 length: 14
CDR3 protein: ASSPKAGTATDTQY

clone size: NA
V gene: TRBV19
J gene: TRBJ2-6
CDR3 length: 13
CDR3 protein: ASSVRGTGANVLT

clone size: NA
V gene: TRBV5-6
J gene: TRBJ2-7
CDR3 length: 13
CDR3 protein: ASSLTLLGPYEQY

clone size: few
V gene: TRBV25-1
J gene: TRBJ2-7
CDR3 length: 14
CDR3 protein: ASSGGGQLLSYEQY

clone size: NA
V gene: TRBV7-9
J gene: TRBJ1-1
CDR3 length: 11
CDR3 protein: ASSFPVNTEAF

clone size: NA
V gene: TRBV4-2
J gene: TRBJ2-7
CDR3 length: 12
CDR3 protein: ASSQEGSAVEQY

clone size: once
V gene: TRBV30
J gene: TRBJ1-5
CDR3 length: 12
CDR3 protein: AWSDGQGNQPQH

clone size: NA
V gene: TRBV6-6
J gene: TRBJ1-2
CDR3 length: 14
CDR3 protein: ASILLVGQKGYGYT

clone size: NA
V gene: TRBV28
J gene: TRBJ2-7
CDR3 length: 12
CDR3 protein: ASSRQGGGYEQY

clone size: NA
V gene: TRBV6-5
J gene: TRBJ2-2
CDR3 length: 13
CDR3 protein: ASTQDSSVTGELF

clone size: NA
V gene: TRBV7-2
J gene: TRBJ1-6
CDR3 length: 12
CDR3 protein: ASSSDRVNSPLH

clone size: few
V gene: TRBV21-1
J gene: TRBJ1-2
CDR3 length: 18
CDR3 protein: ASSKAQERTRHTGLSGYT

clone size: once
V gene: TRBV20-1
J gene: TRBJ1-2
CDR3 length: 11
CDR3 protein: SASVQGDGGYT

clone size: NA
V gene: TRBV2
J gene: TRBJ2-2
CDR3 length: 13
CDR3 protein: ASSAGGWYTGELF

clone size: NA
V gene: TRBV6-5
J gene: TRBJ2-1
CDR3 length: 13
CDR3 protein: ASSFRDSGSVEQF

clone size: NA
V gene: TRBV28
J gene: TRBJ2-7
CDR3 length: 9
CDR3 protein: ASGGSREQY

clone size: NA
V gene: TRBV28
J gene: TRBJ2-1
CDR3 length: 14
CDR3 protein: ASSYHSRGYYNEQF

clone size: NA
V gene: TRBV4-3
J gene: TRBJ2-1
CDR3 length: 15
CDR3 protein: ASSQDPGTGGYNEQF

clone size: many
V gene: TRBV19
J gene: TRBJ1-4
CDR3 length: 14
CDR3 protein: ASSTKGGATNEKLF

clone size: once
V gene: TRBV28
J gene: TRBJ1-2
CDR3 length: 10
CDR3 protein: ASSLENYGYT

clone size: NA
V gene: TRBV9
J gene: TRBJ1-3
CDR3 length: 12
CDR3 protein: ASSYGVSGNTIY

clone size: NA
V gene: TRBV6-5
J gene: TRBJ2-1
CDR3 length: 12
CDR3 protein: ASSKGLAGVEQF

clone size: NA
V gene: TRBV9
J gene: TRBJ2-5
CDR3 length: 12
CDR3 protein: ASSVGTEGETQY

clone size: NA
V gene: TRBV19
J gene: TRBJ2-5
CDR3 length: 9
CDR3 protein: ASSIEETQY

clone size: few
V gene: TRBV24-1
J gene: TRBJ1-2
CDR3 length: 10
CDR3 protein: ATSQGDYGYT

clone size: NA
V gene: TRBV10-1
J gene: TRBJ2-5
CDR3 length: 14
CDR3 protein: ASSPSASGVQETQY

clone size: NA
V gene: TRBV19
J gene: TRBJ1-2
CDR3 length: 9
CDR3 protein: ASEQGGGYT

clone size: NA
V gene: TRBV5-4
J gene: TRBJ2-3
CDR3 length: 13
CDR3 protein: ASLPAGALGDTQY

clone size: few
V gene: TRBV11-2
J gene: TRBJ2-3
CDR3 length: 13
CDR3 protein: ASSGAGGSTDTQY

clone size: NA
V gene: TRBV5-6
J gene: TRBJ2-3
CDR3 length: 13
CDR3 protein: ASSLNAAYTDTQY

clone size: NA
V gene: TRBV6-4
J gene: TRBJ2-3
CDR3 length: 14
CDR3 protein: ASSDSSGLPTDTQY

clone size: NA
V gene: TRBV6-6
J gene: TRBJ2-2
CDR3 length: 14
CDR3 protein: ASRQTGEGHTGELF

clone size: NA
V gene: TRBV20-1
J gene: TRBJ2-5
CDR3 length: 15
CDR3 protein: SASGSPQGALQETQY

clone size: NA
V gene: TRBV4-3
J gene: TRBJ2-5
CDR3 length: 15
CDR3 protein: ASSRTRTQGSVETQY

clone size: NA
V gene: TRBV18
J gene: TRBJ1-2
CDR3 length: 14
CDR3 protein: ASSPYRTGTDYGYT

clone size: NA
V gene: TRBV7-2
J gene: TRBJ2-2
CDR3 length: 15
CDR3 protein: ASTPHQQGFEAGELF

clone size: few
V gene: TRBV6-5
J gene: TRBJ1-6
CDR3 length: 12
CDR3 protein: ASNPRGINSPLH

clone size: once
V gene: TRBV7-9
J gene: TRBJ2-2
CDR3 length: 15
CDR3 protein: ASSLAVASGNTGELF

clone size: NA
V gene: TRBV27
J gene: TRBJ1-1
CDR3 length: 16
CDR3 protein: ASSSSPWREDGYTEAF

clone size: NA
V gene: TRBV5-4
J gene: TRBJ2-2
CDR3 length: 13
CDR3 protein: ASSPGGANTGELF

clone size: NA
V gene: TRBV7-9
J gene: TRBJ2-3
CDR3 length: 14
CDR3 protein: ASSYLGGVGTDTQY

clone size: NA
V gene: TRBV3-1/TRBV3-2
J gene: TRBJ2-1
CDR3 length: 14
CDR3 protein: ASSRGGAGGGNEQF

clone size: few
V gene: TRBV7-9
J gene: TRBJ1-2
CDR3 length: 12
CDR3 protein: ASSRDNRVDGYT

clone size: NA
V gene: TRBV28
J gene: TRBJ1-2
CDR3 length: 10
CDR3 protein: ASSRGPYGYT

clone size: few
V gene: TRBV11-2
J gene: TRBJ2-7
CDR3 length: 16
CDR3 protein: ASSLGASGGARLYEQY